One T cell receptor (beta chain) is described in this entry. Its antigen is not known. Per the germline V gene, CDR1 is KGHSH and CDR2 is LQKENI. The CDR3 has 15 amino acids. The junction had 9 bases not matched to a gene; V was cut back by 4 bases and J by 6 bases. Barcoded TCR alpha and TCR beta cDNA libraries with UMIs came from 5'RACE using constant-segment primers. One entry per CDR3 protein, called by TCRdb with MiXCR from the 5' RACE reads. The sample lists about 470,000 distinct CDR3 sequences, nearly 25% occurring once. The entry originates in a study of T-cell memory formation after mild COVID-19. Study information: TCR clusters mostly belonged to single donors. Study-level results: CD4/CD8 balance characterized clones contracting day 15 to 85, and CD4+ skew characterized later expanders.

V gene TRBV18 combines with J gene TRBJ1-1, with TRBD1 identical over 9 bases. The source is an adult woman who had mild COVID-19 (a few samples of this study predate the infection). Cell type and time point are not known. Sequencing was done on a sample of PBMCs or a T cell subset sorted from them (not recorded which). Here the CDR3 DNA reads TGTGCCAGCTCACTCTCCGCACAGGGGGCGTCTGAAGCTTTCTTT. It encodes CASSLSAQGASEAFF. Complete variable domain (other parts from reference TRBV18 and TRBJ1-1): NAGVMQNPRHLVRRRGQEARLRCSPMKGHSHVYWYRQLPEEGLKFMVYLQKENIIDESGMPKERFSAEFPKEGPSILRIQQVVRGDSAAYFCASSLSAQGASEAFFGQGTRLTVV.